This T cell receptor beta chain was identified in a study of cytomegalovirus exposure and HLA in healthy donors. Nominal health characterized the donors when sampled, though unrecorded immune exposures were likely. Worth noting for this clone: Its matching antigen is unknown.

The PCR ran on 60 Vbeta and 13 Jbeta primers. Profiled with immunoSEQ multiplex PCR; TCRdb holds only in-frame clones, not every one. The sample lists roughly 150,000 clones; approximately 80% were seen once. Regarding the study as a whole: Later analysis identified several of the most significant clusters that appeared linked to common viral pathogens. The authors excluded some V segments, including TRBV6-2 and TRBV6-3, as indistinguishable.

Looked up from germline, CDR1 is SGHTS and CDR2 is YDEGEE. The V and J ends lost 7 bases and 4 bases, in that order; junction bases with no gene match: 19. This CDR3 spans 17 amino acids. Input material: PBMCs. The receptor was derived from a woman aged 40 to 50 in good health and CMV-seropositive. V gene TRBV5-8 combines with J gene TRBJ1-2; TRBD1 matches at 7 bases. In nucleotides, the CDR3 is TGTGCCAGCTCCCTACCCCGCGGACAGGACCCTGCCTATGGCTACACCTTC. Protein product: CASSLPRGQDPAYGYTF.